Presented here are 10 T cell receptor beta chains from one specimen sequenced in a study of shared clonotypes between healthy human individuals. The method was immunoSEQ multiplex PCR; TCRdb's version includes in-frame clones alone and lacks a portion of them. Seen here are about 2 million clones, about 95% observed once, and the top ten hold 1% to 1.5%. In the naive CD8 group, cells lacked CD45RO and were positively selected for CCR7, so terminally differentiated effector memory CD45RA+ cells were left out. The sequencing sample was made of naive CD8+ T cells sorted from blood. These receptors were taken from a man between 18 and 35 years old in good health.

This chain uses TRBV5-1 with TRBJ2-2; D is unresolved. CDR1 is SGHRS, CDR2 YFSETQ, per germline. This CDR3 region has 14 residues. V was trimmed by 2 bases and J by 1 base, leaving 6 bases between them. As DNA, the CDR3 is TGCGCCAGCAGCTTTACGGAGAACACCGGGGAGCTGTTTTTT. Translated, it gives CASSFTENTGELFF.

In this sample, this clone turned up once. The chain is built from TRBV11-2 and TRBJ2-5, with D perhaps matching TRBD2 (6 bases). The V and J ends lost 0 bases and 5 bases respectively, with 16 bases between them. Looked up from germline, CDR1 is SGHAT and CDR2 is FQNNGV. This CDR3 has 16 amino acids. The CDR3 nucleotides are TGTGCCAGCAGCTTAGATCTGGAGGGGATGGGGGAGACCCAGTACTTC. This sequence encodes CASSLDLEGMGETQYF.

This clone came up once. This sequence joins TRBV27 and TRBJ2-7, with 7 positions matching TRBD1. The germline gives CDR1 MNHEY, CDR2 SMNVEV (reference sequence). The CDR3 totals 13 residues. The junction had 4 bases not matched to a gene; V was cut back by 6 bases and J by 2 bases. CDR3 region: CASRMTGTYEQYF. CDR3 sequence (DNA): TGTGCCAGCAGGATGACAGGGACCTACGAGCAGTACTTC.

The chain recombines TRBV30 with TRBJ2-3; 12 positions match TRBD2. V was clipped by 1 base and J by 3 bases; unmatched bases: 2. This CDR3 contains 15 residues. In germline, CDR1 is GTSNPN, CDR2 SVGIG (reference sequence). The CDR3 region has the DNA TGTGCCTGGAGTGCAGGACTAGCGGGAACAGATACGCAGTATTTT. Its translation: CAWSAGLAGTDTQYF.

The rearrangement joins TRBV6-1 to TRBJ2-7; D unresolved. Germline CDR1 MNHNS, CDR2 SASEGT. The CDR3 has 15 amino acids. Between the trimmed V and J ends, which lost 2 bases and 2 bases, there was a span of 13 bases. The CDR3 DNA reads TGTGCCAGCAGTGAACAGGAGTTGGGAACCTACGAGCAGTACTTC. Protein: CASSEQELGTYEQYF.

The genes are TRBV4-3 and TRBJ2-3, with 7 bases aligning to TRBD1. V gave up 5 bases and J gave up 6 bases; unmatched junction bases: 11. The CDR3 is made up of 15 amino acids. Germline-derived CDR1 and CDR2 are LGHNA and YSLEER. The CDR3 is CASSFYSGGLDTQYF. CDR3 in DNA: TGCGCCAGCAGCTTCTACTCAGGGGGTCTGGATACGCAGTATTTT.

This clone was seen just once. The chain combines TRBV5-1 with TRBJ1-6, with a tentative D call TRBD1 (5 bases). The V end was cut by 1 base, the J end by 7 bases, with 9 bases between. CDR3 length: 14 amino acids. CDR1 SGHRS and CDR2 YFSETQ come from the germline V gene. This chain's CDR3 is CASSLTGLNSPLHF. The CDR3 nucleotides read TGCGCCAGCAGCTTGACGGGGCTGAATTCACCCCTCCACTTT.

This chain joins TRBV5-1 and TRBJ2-7; TRBD1 matches 9 bases. Germline V lookup: CDR1 SGHRS, CDR2 YFSETQ. This CDR3 is built from 16 residues. J lost 1 base, V lost 3 bases, and 8 bases had no gene match. The CDR3 region is CASSSTGTGFSYEQYF. CDR3 coding DNA: TGCGCCAGCAGCTCGACCGGGACAGGGTTTTCCTACGAGCAGTACTTC.

This sequence joins TRBV27 and TRBJ2-7; 8 bases match TRBD1. V lost 4 bases, J lost 6 bases, and 5 bases stayed unmatched. The CDR3 contains 13 residues. Germline CDR1 MNHEY, CDR2 SMNVEV (reference sequence). The CDR3 sequence: CASSSTTGGEQYF. CDR3 bases: TGTGCCAGCAGTTCCACCACAGGGGGCGAGCAGTACTTC.

This clone appeared a single time. CDR3 loop: CASSEYTRASAQETQYF. The CDR3 region has the DNA TGTGCCAGCAGTGAATATACCCGCGCTAGCGCTCAAGAGACCCAGTACTTC. The gene calls are TRBV25-1 and TRBJ2-5, with D tentatively TRBD2 (6 bases). The CDR3 length is 17 residues. With 0 bases removed from V and 2 bases from J, the gap between germline ends came to 16 bases. Germline V gene data show CDR1 as MGHDK and CDR2 as SYGVNS.